Given below is one T cell receptor beta chain in context. Its antigen is unknown. TCRdb reprocessed the 5' RACE reads, keeping one entry per CDR3 protein, no DNA. Here the sample table reports 150,000 to 200,000 distinct CDR3 sequences. This sample is drawn from a study of monozygotic twins with inflammatory bowel disease. Study-wide results and caveats: IBD patients had lower TCRbeta diversity (inverse Simpson) than healthy co-twins.

CDR3 size: 13 residues. Germline CDR1 MNHEY, CDR2 SVGEGT. The chain recombines TRBV6-2 or TRBV6-3 with TRBJ1-2; TCRdb indicates TRBD1, and absent DNA this call remains unverified. The receptor was isolated from a human donor with ulcerative colitis or Crohn's disease, or a healthy co-twin of an affected twin (not recorded which). What was sequenced was blood. The CDR3 here is CASRRTGAYGYTF.